These T cell receptor beta chains were read from a single sample in a study of chemoradiotherapy in HPV16-positive cancers. Clones were sequenced by immunoSEQ multiplex PCR, and TCRdb holds only the in-frame ones, with some missing. This table has under 15,000 clones, 70% to 90% appearing once. This sample comprised blood, obtained from a patient who underwent chemoradiotherapy. These receptor sequences come from a human donor with HPV-associated anogenital cancer. CDR3s include the opening cysteine and the closing phenylalanine or tryptophan. A D gene is named only where the DNA matches it firmly. Some rows have no size entry. The others give once, few or many, or a class for an expanded clone.

J gene | D gene | clone size | V gene | CDR3 protein | CDR3 DNA
TRBJ2-7 | TRBD1 | . | TRBV19 | CASSIRPGQVEYEQYF | TGTGCCAGTAGTATAAGACCGGGACAGGTGGAGTACGAGCAGTACTTC
TRBJ2-5 | . | . | TRBV6-6 | CASRDPGLSQETQYF | TGTGCCAGCAGGGACCCAGGACTGTCCCAAGAGACCCAGTACTTC
TRBJ2-7 | . | . | TRBV27 | CASTSAGPGHYEQYF | TGTGCCAGCACCTCCGCGGGACCAGGGCACTACGAGCAGTACTTC
TRBJ2-5 | TRBD2 | . | TRBV2 | CASSEFLRAGGRQETQYF | TGTGCCAGCAGTGAATTCCTTCGTGCGGGGGGCAGACAAGAGACCCAGTACTTC
TRBJ1-4 | . | . | TRBV30 | CAWTQTTNEKLFF | TGTGCCTGGACACAGACAACTAATGAAAAACTGTTTTTT
TRBJ1-6 | . | . | TRBV28 | CASKTGKGSPLHF | TGTGCCAGCAAGACAGGCAAAGGTTCACCCCTCCACTTT
TRBJ1-2 | TRBD1 | . | TRBV4-1 | CASSQVLTGVNGYTF | TGCGCCAGCAGCCAAGTCCTGACAGGGGTGAATGGCTACACCTTC
TRBJ2-5 | . | . | TRBV5-1 | CASSPTGGQETQYF | TGCGCCAGCAGCCCGACAGGAGGGCAAGAGACCCAGTACTTC
TRBJ1-2 | TRBD1 | . | TRBV6-5 | CASSQYRGGGYTF | TGTGCCAGCAGCCAGTACAGGGGAGGAGGCTACACCTTC
TRBJ1-1 | TRBD1 | once | TRBV11-3 | CASSPGQLNTEAFF | TGTGCCAGCAGCCCGGGACAGCTGAACACTGAAGCTTTCTTT
TRBJ1-6 | TRBD1 | . | TRBV28 | CASADRDNSPLHF | TGTGCCAGCGCAGACAGGGATAATTCACCCCTCCACTTT
TRBJ2-3 | . | . | TRBV7-2 | CASSGSTDTQYF | TGTGCCAGCAGCGGGAGCACAGATACGCAGTATTTT
TRBJ1-2 | . | . | TRBV5-4 | CASSLAMGQGSGYGYTF | TGTGCCAGCAGCTTGGCCATGGGCCAGGGAAGCGGATATGGCTACACCTTC
TRBJ2-1 | TRBD2 | . | TRBV5-6 | CASSPGLAGDPYNEQFF | TGTGCCAGCAGCCCCGGGCTAGCGGGGGACCCCTACAATGAGCAGTTCTTC
TRBJ2-1 | . | . | TRBV7-7 | CASSQGNPNYNEQFF | TGTGCCAGCAGCCAGGGGAATCCAAACTACAATGAGCAGTTCTTC
TRBJ2-7 | . | once | TRBV4-1 | CASSQEGTLHEQYF | TGCGCCAGCAGCCAAGAGGGGACTCTCCACGAGCAGTACTTC
TRBJ2-5 | TRBD2 | . | TRBV7-7 | CASSNTAGLRETQYF | TGTGCCAGCAGCAACACAGCGGGGTTGAGGGAGACCCAGTACTTC
TRBJ2-2 | . | . | TRBV15 | CATSGRGSTGRSGELFF | TGTGCCACCAGCGGGAGAGGATCTACGGGGAGGTCCGGGGAGCTGTTTTTT
TRBJ2-7 | . | . | TRBV21-1 | CASRRGGRQPPHEQYF | TGTGCCAGCCGGAGGGGCGGTCGACAGCCCCCCCACGAGCAGTACTTC
TRBJ2-3 | TRBD1 | . | TRBV5-5 | CASSRVFRDRIVTDTQYF | TGTGCCAGCAGTAGGGTATTCCGGGACAGGATAGTCACAGATACGCAGTATTTT
TRBJ2-7 | . | . | TRBV5-1 | CASTGSHEQYF | TGCGCCAGTACAGGGAGCCACGAGCAGTACTTC
TRBJ2-6 | . | once | TRBV10-3 | CAIGSRTGDSGANVLTF | TGTGCCATCGGATCTCGGACTGGCGACTCTGGGGCCAACGTCCTGACTTTC
TRBJ2-7 | . | . | TRBV29-1 | CSVNADSYEQYF | TGCAGCGTCAATGCAGATTCCTACGAGCAGTACTTC
TRBJ1-1 | TRBD1 | few | TRBV4-1 | CASSQSRTGLNTEAFF | TGCGCCAGCAGCCAAAGTAGGACAGGCTTGAACACTGAAGCTTTCTTT
TRBJ1-4 | . | . | TRBV9 | CASSPRPATNEKLFF | TGTGCCAGCAGCCCAAGACCAGCAACTAATGAAAAACTGTTTTTT
TRBJ1-5 | . | . | TRBV19 | CASSMRVLGQPQHF | TGTGCCAGTAGTATGCGGGTCCTGGGTCAGCCCCAGCATTTT
TRBJ1-1 | . | once | TRBV7-8 | CASSLAHTGFTEAFF | TGTGCCAGCAGCTTAGCCCATACAGGATTCACTGAAGCTTTCTTT
TRBJ1-6 | . | once | TRBV6-4 | CASSERGNSPLHF | TGTGCCAGCAGTGAGCGCGGGAATTCACCCCTCCACTTT
TRBJ2-4 | . | . | TRBV19 | CASRNGGPKNIQYF | TGTGCCAGTAGGAATGGGGGGCCCAAAAACATTCAGTACTTC
TRBJ2-7 | . | . | TRBV5-1 | CASSLDFQGAEQYF | TGCGCCAGCAGCTTGGACTTCCAAGGGGCCGAGCAGTACTTC
TRBJ1-2 | . | . | TRBV18 | CASSPVTGIEGYTF | TGTGCCAGCTCACCAGTTACAGGGATAGAAGGCTACACCTTC
TRBJ2-3 | . | . | TRBV14 | CASSQGRTDTQYF | TGTGCCAGCAGCCAGGGTCGCACAGATACGCAGTATTTT
TRBJ2-1 | . | . | TRBV6-1 | CASSDAEKIYNEQFF | TGTGCCAGCAGTGACGCGGAGAAGATTTACAATGAGCAGTTCTTC
TRBJ2-1 | TRBD2 | . | TRBV7-3 | CASSERGGSYNEQFF | TGTGCCAGCAGCGAGCGGGGGGGCTCCTACAATGAGCAGTTCTTC
TRBJ1-2 | . | . | TRBV7-8 | CASSLDPGIYGYTF | TGTGCCAGCAGCTTAGATCCGGGGATCTATGGCTACACCTTC
TRBJ1-5 | TRBD1 | . | TRBV7-9 | CASSSMEGAPNQPQHF | TGTGCCAGCAGCTCAATGGAGGGGGCTCCCAATCAGCCCCAGCATTTT
TRBJ1-4 | TRBD1 | . | TRBV12-5 | CASGPGDSSLSGNEKLFF | TGTGCTAGTGGTCCGGGGGACAGTAGTCTGTCGGGTAATGAAAAACTGTTTTTT
TRBJ1-1 | . | few | TRBV7-9 | CASSPPRTMNTEAFF | TGTGCCAGCAGCCCACCCAGGACCATGAACACTGAAGCTTTCTTT